This T cell receptor (beta chain) was found in a study of graft-versus-host responses after intestinal transplantation. Study-level background: Induction using anti-thymocyte globulin, followed by tacrolimus and steroids for about 3 years, was given to all recipients. Broader study findings: Graft-versus-host to host-versus-graft clonal ratios in allografts were high in patients with graft-donor T cell macrochimerism. Among circulating GvH clones, peak levels were associated with early post-transplant declines in HvG clones.

The V gene's germline CDR1 is MGHRA and CDR2 YSYEKL. The CDR3 consists of 12 residues. V dropped 7 bases and J dropped 4 bases, with 10 bases sitting between them. The method was immunoSEQ multiplex PCR; TCRdb's version includes in-frame clones alone and lacks a portion of them. Among under 20,000 clones listed, about 89% were seen once. On this clone: Its cognate antigen is unknown.

The sequenced sample was PBMCs, obtained approximately 240 days after intestinal transplant. This chain links TRBV4-1 with TRBJ1-2; no clear D gene. The clonotype comes from a human patient who received an intestinal transplant, so some T cells may come from the graft donor. The CDR3 sequence is CASIGVGYGYTF. CDR3 coding DNA: TGCGCCAGCATTGGGGTCGGCTATGGCTACACCTTC.